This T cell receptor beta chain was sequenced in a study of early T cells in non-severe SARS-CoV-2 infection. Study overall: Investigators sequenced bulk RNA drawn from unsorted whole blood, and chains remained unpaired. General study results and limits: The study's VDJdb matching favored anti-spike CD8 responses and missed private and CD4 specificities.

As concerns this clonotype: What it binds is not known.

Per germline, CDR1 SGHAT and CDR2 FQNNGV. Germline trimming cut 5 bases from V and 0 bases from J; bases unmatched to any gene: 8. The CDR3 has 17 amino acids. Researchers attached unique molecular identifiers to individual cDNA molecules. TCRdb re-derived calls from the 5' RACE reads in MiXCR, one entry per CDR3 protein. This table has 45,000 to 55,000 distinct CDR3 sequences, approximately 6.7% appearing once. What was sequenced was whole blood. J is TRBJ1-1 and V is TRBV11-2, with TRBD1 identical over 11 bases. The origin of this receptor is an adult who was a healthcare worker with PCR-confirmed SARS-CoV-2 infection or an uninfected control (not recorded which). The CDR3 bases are TGTGCCAGCAGCCGCCCGGACAGGGGGCGCGTGAACACTGAAGCTTTCTTT. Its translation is CASSRPDRGRVNTEAFF.